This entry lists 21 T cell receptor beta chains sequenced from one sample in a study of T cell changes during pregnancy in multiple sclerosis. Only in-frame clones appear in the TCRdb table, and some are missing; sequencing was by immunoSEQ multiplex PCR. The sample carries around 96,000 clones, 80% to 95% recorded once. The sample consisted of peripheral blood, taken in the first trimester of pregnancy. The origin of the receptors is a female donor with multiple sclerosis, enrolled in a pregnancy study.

Written as DNA, the CDR3 is TGTGCCAGCAGCCATACCGGACTAGCGGGGGGGCGGGACACCGGGGAGCTGTTTTTT. Translating gives CASSHTGLAGGRDTGELFF. This chain connects TRBV4-2 to TRBJ2-2; 15 nucleotides agree with TRBD2. Losses at the gene ends were 3 bases for V and 3 bases for J; bases not matched to a gene: 8. Per the germline V gene, CDR1 is LGHNA and CDR2 is YNFKEQ. The CDR3 extends over 19 amino acids.

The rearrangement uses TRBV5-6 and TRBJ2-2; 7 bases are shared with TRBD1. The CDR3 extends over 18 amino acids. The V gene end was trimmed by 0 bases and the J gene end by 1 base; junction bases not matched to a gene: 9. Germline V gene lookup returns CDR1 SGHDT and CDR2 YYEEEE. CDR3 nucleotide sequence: TGTGCCAGCAGCTTGGCTATATGGGGACAGCAGAACACCGGGGAGCTGTTTTTT. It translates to CASSLAIWGQQNTGELFF.

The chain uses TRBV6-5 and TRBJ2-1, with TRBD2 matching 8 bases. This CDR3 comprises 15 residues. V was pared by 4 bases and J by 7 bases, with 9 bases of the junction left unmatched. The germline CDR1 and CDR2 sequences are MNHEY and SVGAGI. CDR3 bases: TGTGCCAGCAGTTCGCGGGGGGAGTTAAGGAATGAGCAGTTCTTC. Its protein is CASSSRGELRNEQFF.

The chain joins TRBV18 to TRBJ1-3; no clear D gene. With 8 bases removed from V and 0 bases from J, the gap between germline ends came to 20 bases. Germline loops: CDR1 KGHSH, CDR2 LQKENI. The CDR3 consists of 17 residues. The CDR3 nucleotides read TGTGCCAGCACCCTTAATAGCAGACCAGTCTCTGGAAACACCATATATTTT. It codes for CASTLNSRPVSGNTIYF. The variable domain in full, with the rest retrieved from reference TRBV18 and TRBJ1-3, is NAGVMQNPRHLVRRRGQEARLRCSPMKGHSHVYWYRQLPEEGLKFMVYLQKENIIDESGMPKERFSAEFPKEGPSILRIQQVVRGDSAAYFCASTLNSRPVSGNTIYFGEGSWLTVV.

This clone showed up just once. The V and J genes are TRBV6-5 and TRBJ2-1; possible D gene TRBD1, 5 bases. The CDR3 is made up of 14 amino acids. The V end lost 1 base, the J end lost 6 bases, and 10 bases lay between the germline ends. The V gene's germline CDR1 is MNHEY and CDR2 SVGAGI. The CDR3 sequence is CASSYLGVGNEQFF. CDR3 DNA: TGTGCCAGCAGTTACTTAGGGGTCGGCAATGAGCAGTTCTTC.

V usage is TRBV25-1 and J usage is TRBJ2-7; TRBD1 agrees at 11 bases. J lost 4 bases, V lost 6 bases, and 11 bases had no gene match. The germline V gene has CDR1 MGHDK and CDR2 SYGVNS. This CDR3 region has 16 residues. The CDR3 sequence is CASRAAEGQGGYEQYF. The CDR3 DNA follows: TGTGCCAGCAGAGCAGCAGAGGGACAGGGGGGATACGAGCAGTACTTC.

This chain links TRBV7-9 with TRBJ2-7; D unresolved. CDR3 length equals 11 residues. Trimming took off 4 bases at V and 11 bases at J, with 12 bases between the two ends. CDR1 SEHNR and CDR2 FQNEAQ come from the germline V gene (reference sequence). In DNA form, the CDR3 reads TGTGCCAGCAGCTCCTCCGAGGCCAAGTACTTC. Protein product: CASSSSEAKYF.

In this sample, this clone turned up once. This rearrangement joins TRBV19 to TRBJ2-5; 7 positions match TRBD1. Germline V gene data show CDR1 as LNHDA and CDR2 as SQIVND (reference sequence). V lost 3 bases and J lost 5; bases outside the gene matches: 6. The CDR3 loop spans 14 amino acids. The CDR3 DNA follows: TGTGCCAGTAGTATCACAGGGGTAGGTGAGACCCAGTACTTC. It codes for CASSITGVGETQYF.

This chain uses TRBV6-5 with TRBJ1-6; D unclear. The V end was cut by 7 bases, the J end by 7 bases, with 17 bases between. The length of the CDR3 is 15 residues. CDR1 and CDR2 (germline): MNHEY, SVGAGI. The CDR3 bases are TGTGCCAGCACCACAGACATTCATCACAATTCACCCCTCCACTTT. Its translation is CASTTDIHHNSPLHF.

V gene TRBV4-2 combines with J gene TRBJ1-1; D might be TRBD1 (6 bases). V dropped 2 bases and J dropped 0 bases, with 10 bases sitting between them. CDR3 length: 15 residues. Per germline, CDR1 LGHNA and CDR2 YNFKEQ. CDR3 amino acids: CASSQRDTMNTEAFF. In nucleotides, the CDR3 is TGTGCCAGCAGCCAACGGGACACCATGAACACTGAAGCTTTCTTT.

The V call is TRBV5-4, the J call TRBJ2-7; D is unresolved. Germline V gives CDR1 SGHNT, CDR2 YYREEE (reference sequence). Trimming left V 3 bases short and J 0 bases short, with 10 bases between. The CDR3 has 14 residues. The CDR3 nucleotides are TGTGCCAGCAGCTGGAGTGACGTCTCCTACGAGCAGTACTTC. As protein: CASSWSDVSYEQYF.

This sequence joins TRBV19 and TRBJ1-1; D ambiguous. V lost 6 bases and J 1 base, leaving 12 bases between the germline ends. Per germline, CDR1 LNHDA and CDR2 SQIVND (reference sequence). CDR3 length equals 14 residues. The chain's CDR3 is CASSRRTANTEAFF. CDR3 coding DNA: TGTGCCAGTAGCCGAAGAACAGCGAACACTGAAGCTTTCTTT.

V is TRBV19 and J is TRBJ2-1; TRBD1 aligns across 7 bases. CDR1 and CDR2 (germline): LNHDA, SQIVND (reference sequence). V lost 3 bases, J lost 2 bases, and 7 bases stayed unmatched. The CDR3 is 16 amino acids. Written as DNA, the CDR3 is TGTGCCAGTAGTATTTCGACAGGGTCGACCTACAATGAGCAGTTCTTC. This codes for CASSISTGSTYNEQFF.

The CDR3: CASSLEGSGTQYF. For the CDR3, the DNA is TGTGCCAGCAGCTTAGAGGGTAGCGGGACCCAGTACTTC. The chain carries TRBV11-2 and TRBJ2-5; weak D call: TRBD2 (6 bases). Trimming removed 0 bases from V and 7 bases from J, with 9 bases in between. This CDR3 is built from 13 residues. Germline V CDR1 and CDR2: SGHAT, FQNNGV.

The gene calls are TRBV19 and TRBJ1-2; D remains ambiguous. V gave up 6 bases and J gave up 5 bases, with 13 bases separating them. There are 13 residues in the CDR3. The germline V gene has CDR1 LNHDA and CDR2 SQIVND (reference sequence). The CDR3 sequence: CASRLLSGYGYTF. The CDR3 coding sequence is TGTGCCAGTAGGCTACTCTCGGGGTATGGCTACACCTTC.

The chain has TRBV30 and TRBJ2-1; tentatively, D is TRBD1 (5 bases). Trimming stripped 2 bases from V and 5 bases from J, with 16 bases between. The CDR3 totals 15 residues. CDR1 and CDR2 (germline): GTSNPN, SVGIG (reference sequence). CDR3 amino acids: CAWSTGPDPNNEQFF. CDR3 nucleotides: TGTGCCTGGAGTACAGGACCTGACCCGAACAATGAGCAGTTCTTC.

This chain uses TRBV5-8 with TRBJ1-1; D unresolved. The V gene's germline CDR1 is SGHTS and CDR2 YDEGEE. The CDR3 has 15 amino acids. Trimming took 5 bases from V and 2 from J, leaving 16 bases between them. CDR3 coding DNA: TGTGCCAGCAGTCCGGGGTACAGATCTAACACTGAAGCTTTCTTT. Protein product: CASSPGYRSNTEAFF.

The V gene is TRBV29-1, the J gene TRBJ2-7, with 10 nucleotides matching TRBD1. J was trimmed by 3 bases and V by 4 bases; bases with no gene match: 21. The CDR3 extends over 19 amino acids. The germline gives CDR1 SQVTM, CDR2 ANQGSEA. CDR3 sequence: CSVVSSRGDRGIVFYEQYF. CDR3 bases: TGCAGCGTTGTGTCCTCGCGGGGGGACAGGGGTATTGTTTTCTACGAGCAGTACTTC.

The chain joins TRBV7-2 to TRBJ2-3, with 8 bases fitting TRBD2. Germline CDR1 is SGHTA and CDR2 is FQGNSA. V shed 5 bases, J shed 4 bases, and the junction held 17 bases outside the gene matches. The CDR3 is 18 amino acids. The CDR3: CASSLEGVGGGFADTQYF. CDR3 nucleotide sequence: TGTGCCAGCAGCCTCGAAGGTGTGGGCGGGGGGTTCGCAGATACGCAGTATTTT.

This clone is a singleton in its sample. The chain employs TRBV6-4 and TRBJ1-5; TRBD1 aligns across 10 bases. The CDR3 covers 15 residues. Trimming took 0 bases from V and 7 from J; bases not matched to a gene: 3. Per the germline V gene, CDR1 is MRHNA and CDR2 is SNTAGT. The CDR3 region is CASSDSVDRGQPQHF. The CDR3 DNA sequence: TGTGCCAGCAGTGACTCGGTGGACAGGGGGCAGCCCCAGCATTTT.

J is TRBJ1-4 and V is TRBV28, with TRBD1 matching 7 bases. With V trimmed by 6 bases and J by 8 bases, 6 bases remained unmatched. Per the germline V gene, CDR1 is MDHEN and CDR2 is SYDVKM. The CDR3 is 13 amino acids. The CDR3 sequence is CASRPGTEEKLFF. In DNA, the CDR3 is TGTGCCAGCAGACCCGGGACAGAGGAAAAACTGTTTTTT.